Below, 26 T cell receptor beta chains from the same sample are listed, as sequenced in a study of a mutant IDH1 vaccine in newly diagnosed glioma (dated by TCRdb to the early 2020s). The time point label, read with the paper, signifies: baseline, week 1 (first vaccination visit). The sample's treatment or condition label, in plain terms: pre-vaccination baseline after standard-of-care therapy. Receptors were amplified or captured by the immunoSEQ multiplex PCR assay. This immuneACCESS table, as held by TCRdb, lists in-frame sequences with V and J called but not all clones. Of the missing ones, under half trace to an unresolved V gene in checked studies; the others have no known cause. The sample yields tens of thousands of clones; approximately 80% were counted once. Roughly 5% of the sample lies in the top ten. Sequenced material: PBMCs, taken from a glioma patient treated with radiotherapy, temozolomide or both. The receptors here all came from a man aged 40-50 years with glioma. Some clones in this sample may be carry-over from other donors' samples.

The chain couples TRBV7-9 to TRBJ1-1, with 10 bases matching TRBD1. Germline lookup yields CDR1 SEHNR and CDR2 FQNEAQ (reference sequence). V gave up 7 bases and J gave up 4 bases; unmatched junction bases: 12. The CDR3 covers 16 residues. DNA of the CDR3: TGTGCCAGCATCCCGGGACAGGGGAGCGGAGGCACTGAAGCTTTCTTT. This gives the protein CASIPGQGSGGTEAFF.

This chain connects TRBV18 to TRBJ2-3; D may be TRBD1 (5 bases). This CDR3 comprises 16 residues. V gave up 4 bases and J gave up 2 bases, with 16 bases separating them. Germline CDR1 is KGHSH and CDR2 is LQKENI. In DNA form, the CDR3 reads TGTGCCAGCTCACGTACCGACAGACGACCCACAGATACGCAGTATTTT. It codes for CASSRTDRRPTDTQYF.

This chain links TRBV10-3 with TRBJ2-7; a weak D match, TRBD1 (6 bases). There are 17 residues in the CDR3. Germline V gives CDR1 ENHRY, CDR2 SYGVKD. Trimming cost V 0 bases and J 5 bases, with 20 bases left between them. DNA for the CDR3: TGTGCCATCAGTGAGTCGATTCCCGGACAGCTTGGTGACGAGCAGTACTTC. Protein sequence: CAISESIPGQLGDEQYF.

The gene calls are TRBV6-5 and TRBJ1-2, with D perhaps matching TRBD1 (6 bases). Trimming stripped 5 bases from V and 4 bases from J, with 17 bases between. This CDR3 contains 15 residues. Germline-derived CDR1 and CDR2 are MNHEY and SVGAGI. The CDR3 sequence: CASSLRQAGTYGYTF. The CDR3 DNA is TGTGCCAGCAGTCTTAGACAGGCCGGAACCTATGGCTACACCTTC.

The chain combines TRBV6-1 with TRBJ1-5, with D perhaps matching TRBD1 (5 bases). This CDR3 contains 16 residues. Trimming took 4 bases from V and 2 from J, leaving 15 bases between them. From germline, CDR1 is MNHNS and CDR2 SASEGT. The CDR3 loop is CASSGKDGAGNQPQHF. The DNA for the CDR3 is TGTGCCAGCAGTGGTAAGGACGGGGCGGGCAATCAGCCCCAGCATTTT.

This chain links TRBV19 with TRBJ1-2, with D possibly being TRBD1 (5 bases). Germline V lookup: CDR1 LNHDA, CDR2 SQIVND (reference sequence). V was pared by 1 base and J by 2 bases, with 8 bases between. This CDR3 has 14 residues. The CDR3 DNA follows: TGTGCCAGTAGTATAGCCGACAGAAACTATGGCTACACCTTC. This sequence encodes CASSIADRNYGYTF. Full variable domain (outside the CDR3, taken from reference TRBV19 and TRBJ1-2): DGGITQSPKYLFRKEGQNVTLSCEQNLNHDAMYWYRQDPGQGLRLIYYSQIVNDFQKGDIAEGYSVSREKKESFPLTVTSAQKNPTAFYLCASSIADRNYGYTFGSGTRLTVV.

Note on this clone: At one boundary the junction diverges from the germline segment, which might be a read error. The CDR3 region is CASSLGLAYEQYF. The CDR3 coding sequence is TGTGCCAGCAGTTTAGGACTAGCCTACGAGCAGTACTTC. The chain carries TRBV7-2 and TRBJ2-7, with 7 nucleotides matching TRBD2. This CDR3 is 13 amino acids long. Germline values: CDR1 SGHTA, CDR2 FQGNSA.

In this sample, this clone turned up once. CDR3 coding DNA: TGTGCCAGCAGCTCGGGAGGGGGGGTAAACACTGAAGCTTTCTTT. Protein product: CASSSGGGVNTEAFF. The rearrangement joins TRBV7-2 to TRBJ1-1; possible D gene TRBD1, 6 bases. The CDR3 contains 15 residues. Trimming removed 4 bases at V and 2 bases at J, with 14 bases between. CDR1 is SGHTA and CDR2 is FQGNSA in the germline V gene. Full variable domain (outside the CDR3, taken from reference TRBV7-2 and TRBJ1-1): GAGVSQSPSNKVTEKGKDVELRCDPISGHTALYWYRQSLGQGLEFLIYFQGNSAPDKSGLPSDRFSAERTGGSVSTLTIQRTQQEDSAVYLCASSSGGGVNTEAFFGQGTRLTVV.

This clone was detected once. The rearrangement uses TRBV9 and TRBJ1-4, with D maybe TRBD1 (6 bases). This CDR3 comprises 18 residues. The V end was cut by 4 bases, the J end by 0 bases, with 19 bases between. Germline CDR1 reads SGDLS; CDR2 reads YYNGEE. Here the CDR3 reads CASSPRMRGHTTNEKLFF. In nucleotides, the CDR3 is TGTGCCAGCAGCCCTCGTATGCGGGGACATACAACTAATGAAAAACTGTTTTTT.

CDR3 DNA sequence: TGTGCCAGCAGACCCGGGACCGACCCCTCCTACGAGCAGTACTTC. It codes for CASRPGTDPSYEQYF. The chain couples TRBV27 to TRBJ2-7; D assignment may be TRBD1 or TRBD2 (5 bases each). The germline V gene has CDR1 MNHEY and CDR2 SMNVEV (reference sequence). Trimming cost V 6 bases and J 0 bases, with 15 bases left between them. The CDR3 runs 15 residues.

The rearrangement uses TRBV13 and TRBJ2-2, with D possibly being TRBD1 or TRBD2 (6 bases each). The length of the CDR3 is 19 residues. In germline, CDR1 is PRHDT, CDR2 FYEKMQ (reference sequence). Trimming stripped 2 bases from V and 3 bases from J, with 22 bases between. CDR3 DNA: TGTGCCAGCAGCTTAAGTGGACACTGGGGGGCAAGCGACACCGGGGAGCTGTTTTTT. This sequence encodes CASSLSGHWGASDTGELFF.

V gene TRBV10-2 combines with J gene TRBJ1-5; D gene uncertain. CDR3 length equals 15 residues. V shed 0 bases and J shed 5 bases, with 11 bases lying between them. Germline-derived CDR1 and CDR2 are WSHSY and SAAADI. The CDR3 region has the DNA TGCGCCAGCAGTGAGTCCGGCGAGACCTATCAGCCCCAGCATTTT. Protein sequence: CASSESGETYQPQHF.

The V call is TRBV27, the J call TRBJ1-1, with 7 bases aligning to TRBD1. This CDR3 has 15 residues. Trimming took 7 bases from V and 3 from J; bases not matched to a gene: 11. Per germline, CDR1 MNHEY and CDR2 SMNVEV (reference sequence). CDR3 DNA: TGTGCCAGCAAACTTACCTTAAGGGGGCACACTGAAGCTTTCTTT. Translating it yields CASKLTLRGHTEAFF.

This sequence joins TRBV6-4 and TRBJ2-1; TRBD2 might be the D (7 bases). Germline V gene sequence: CDR1 MRHNA, CDR2 SNTAGT. The V gene lost 2 bases and the J gene lost 6 bases, with 17 bases spanning the gap. The length of the CDR3 is 16 residues. The CDR3 coding sequence is TGTGCCAGCAGTGACGAGGGGGGGGTGCCCAGCAATGAGCAGTTCTTC. Protein: CASSDEGGVPSNEQFF.

This chain uses TRBV7-9 with TRBJ2-1; D ambiguous. The CDR3 runs 10 residues. The V end was cut by 4 bases, the J end by 6 bases, with 1 base between. Germline V gives CDR1 SEHNR, CDR2 FQNEAQ (reference sequence). In DNA, the CDR3 is TGTGCCAGCAGCTCCAATGAGCAGTTCTTC. Encoded protein: CASSSNEQFF.

The chain links TRBV9 to TRBJ1-5; D gene unclear. Germline values: CDR1 SGDLS, CDR2 YYNGEE. This CDR3 has 9 amino acids. V lost 5 bases, J lost 8 bases, and 2 bases lay in between. The CDR3 nucleotides are TGTGCCAGCAGGGAGCCCCAGCATTTT. Protein product: CASREPQHF.

This clone has a handful of counts. The V and J genes are TRBV4-2 and TRBJ2-1, with 11 bases that match TRBD2. The CDR3 sequence is 15 residues long. V was clipped by 3 bases and J by 6 bases; unmatched bases: 4. Germline loops: CDR1 LGHNA, CDR2 YNFKEQ. CDR3 coding DNA: TGTGCCAGCAGCCAGGGACTAGCGGAGAGCAATGAGCAGTTCTTC. Its protein is CASSQGLAESNEQFF.

This rearrangement joins TRBV30 to TRBJ2-7, with no clear D. This CDR3 has 13 residues. V gave up 1 base and J gave up 0 bases, with 7 bases separating them. CDR1 is GTSNPN and CDR2 is SVGIG in the germline V gene (reference sequence). The CDR3 region is CAWSAENSYEQYF. The CDR3 DNA reads TGTGCCTGGAGTGCGGAGAACTCCTACGAGCAGTACTTC. Full variable domain (missing parts from reference TRBV30 and TRBJ2-7): SQTIHQWPATLVQPVGSPLSLECTVEGTSNPNLYWYRQAAGRGLQLLFYSVGIGQISSEVPQNLSASRPQDRQFILSSKKLLLSDSGFYLCAWSAENSYEQYFGPGTRLTVT.

This chain joins TRBV15 and TRBJ1-6, with D hard to call. The length of the CDR3 is 13 residues. The V end was cut by 1 base, the J end by 10 bases, with 8 bases between. CDR1 and CDR2 from the germline V gene are LNHNV and YYDKDF (reference sequence). The CDR3 region has the DNA TGTGCCACCAGCAGAGTCTCCCTGTCACCCCTCCACTTT. The encoded protein is CATSRVSLSPLHF.

The chain carries TRBV12-5 and TRBJ1-3, with unresolved D. The CDR3 is 15 amino acids. V dropped 2 bases and J dropped 0 bases, with 8 bases sitting between them. Germline lookup yields CDR1 LGHNT and CDR2 FRNRAP. The CDR3 protein is CASGLHRGSGNTIYF. CDR3 coding DNA: TGTGCTAGTGGTTTGCACCGAGGCTCTGGAAACACCATATATTTT.

The chain employs TRBV2 and TRBJ2-7; 8 positions agree with TRBD1. V shed 6 bases and J 4 bases; nucleotides not matched to a gene: 8. CDR1 is SNHLY and CDR2 is FYNNEI in the germline V gene. The CDR3 loop spans 14 amino acids. CDR3 sequence reads: CASSSEQGAYEQYF. DNA of the CDR3: TGTGCCAGCAGCTCCGAGCAGGGGGCGTACGAGCAGTACTTC.

This sequence joins TRBV18 and TRBJ1-4, with D perhaps matching TRBD1 (6 bases). In germline, CDR1 is KGHSH, CDR2 LQKENI. CDR3 size: 15 residues. V dropped 3 bases and J dropped 2 bases, with 10 bases sitting between them. CDR3: CASSPNTGTNEKLFF. The DNA for the CDR3 is TGTGCCAGCTCACCTAATACAGGGACTAATGAAAAACTGTTTTTT.

This clone was picked up many times. The gene calls are TRBV6-1 and TRBJ1-2; 8 bases are a match to TRBD1. This CDR3 contains 15 residues. Germline-derived CDR1 and CDR2 are MNHNS and SASEGT. The V segment lost 1 base and the J segment 6 bases; nucleotides outside the gene matches: 7. The CDR3 DNA sequence: TGTGCCAGCAGTGAAGGCCAGGACAGGGATGATGGCTACACCTTC. Protein product: CASSEGQDRDDGYTF.

The V gene is TRBV6-1, the J gene TRBJ1-2; 8 nucleotides line up with TRBD1. V lost 11 bases to trimming and J lost 4 bases; unmatched junction nucleotides: 6. Germline assignment: CDR1 MNHNS and CDR2 SASEGT. The CDR3 runs to 12 residues. CDR3 bases: TGTGCCGGGACAGGCGGTACCTATGGCTACACCTTC. It yields the protein CAGTGGTYGYTF.

The sample holds a few counts of this clone. CDR3 DNA sequence: TGTGCCAGCAGCGTCGGAGGTGCTACCTCCTACGAGCAGTACTTC. Protein sequence: CASSVGGATSYEQYF. The chain joins TRBV9 to TRBJ2-7; TRBD2 might be the D (5 bases). CDR1 SGDLS and CDR2 YYNGEE come from the germline V gene. The V gene lost 2 bases and the J gene lost 0 bases, with 12 bases spanning the gap. The CDR3 covers 15 residues.

This chain joins TRBV29-1 and TRBJ2-1; D perhaps matches TRBD2 (6 bases). Germline V gene lookup returns CDR1 SQVTM and CDR2 ANQGSEA. Trimming shortened V by 4 bases and J by 3 bases, and 22 bases separated the two germline ends. This CDR3 spans 17 amino acids. CDR3 sequence (DNA): TGCAGCGTTGGGTCCCGGAAAGCTCTGGGGGGCTACAATGAGCAGTTCTTC. Protein sequence: CSVGSRKALGGYNEQFF.